Included here is one TCR beta chain sequence, with context. Its target is unknown. The data belong to a study of cytomegalovirus exposure and HLA in healthy donors. Overall study: Some 90 million unique TCRs from HLA-typed donors were held in an early data release.

Germline CDR1 reads SGHRS; CDR2 reads YFSETQ. This CDR3 has 16 residues. V lost 2 bases, J lost 5 bases, and 7 bases stayed unmatched. PCR employed 60 Vbeta and 13 Jbeta primers. Profiling relied on immunoSEQ multiplex PCR, and the TCRdb table lists in-frame clones only, not all of them. Here the sample spans about 140,000 clones, about 70% being singletons. Study-wide results and caveats: A highly shared variant cluster was judged a likely technical artifact. In a later analysis, a missense DCLRE1C variant was linked to TCR beta V- and J-gene trimming. TCR beta V segments were, for the most part, productive about 87% or about 30% of the time in an earlier analysis.

This TCR was sampled from a woman in her forties in good health and CMV-seronegative. The genes are TRBV5-1 and TRBJ2-3; 11 nucleotides line up with TRBD2. Sequenced sample: PBMCs. The CDR3 sequence is CASSLLAGASKDTQYF. The CDR3 nucleotides are TGCGCCAGCAGCTTACTAGCGGGGGCTTCGAAAGATACGCAGTATTTT.